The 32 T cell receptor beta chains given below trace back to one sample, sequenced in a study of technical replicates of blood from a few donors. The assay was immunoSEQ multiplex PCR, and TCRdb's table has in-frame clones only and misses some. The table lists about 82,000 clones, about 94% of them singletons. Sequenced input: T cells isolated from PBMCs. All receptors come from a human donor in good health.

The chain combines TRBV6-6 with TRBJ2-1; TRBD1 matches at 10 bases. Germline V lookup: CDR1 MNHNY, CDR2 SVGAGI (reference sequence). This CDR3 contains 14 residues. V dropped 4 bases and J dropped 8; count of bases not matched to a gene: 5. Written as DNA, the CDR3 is TGTGCCAGCAGTTTAGGGACAGGGGTTTATGAGCAGTTCTTC. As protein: CASSLGTGVYEQFF.

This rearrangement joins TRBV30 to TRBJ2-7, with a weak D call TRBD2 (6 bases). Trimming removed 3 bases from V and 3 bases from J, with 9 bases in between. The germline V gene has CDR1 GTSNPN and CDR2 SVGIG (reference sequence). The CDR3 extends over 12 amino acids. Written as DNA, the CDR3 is TGTGCCTGGAGCCCGGGGGTCTACGAGCAGTACTTC. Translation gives CAWSPGVYEQYF.

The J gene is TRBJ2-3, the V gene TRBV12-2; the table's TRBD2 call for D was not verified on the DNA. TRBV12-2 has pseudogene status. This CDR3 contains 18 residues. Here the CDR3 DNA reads TGTGCAAGTCGCTTATTCGGGGGGGACTCCCACCCCACAGATACGCAGTATTTT. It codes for CASRLFGGDSHPTDTQYF.

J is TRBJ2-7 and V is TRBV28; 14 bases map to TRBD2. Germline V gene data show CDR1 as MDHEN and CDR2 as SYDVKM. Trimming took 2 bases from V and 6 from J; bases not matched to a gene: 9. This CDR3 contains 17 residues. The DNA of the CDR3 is TGTGCCAGCAGTTTACGAACTGGACTAGCGGGAGGCCGCGAGCAGTACTTC. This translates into CASSLRTGLAGGREQYF.

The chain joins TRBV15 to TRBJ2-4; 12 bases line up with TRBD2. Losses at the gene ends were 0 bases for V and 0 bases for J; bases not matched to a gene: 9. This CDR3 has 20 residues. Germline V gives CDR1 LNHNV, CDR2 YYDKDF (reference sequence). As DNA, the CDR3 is TGTGCCACCAGCAGAGAAAACCTAGCGGGAGGGAACTTAGCCAAAAACATTCAGTACTTC. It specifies CATSRENLAGGNLAKNIQYF.

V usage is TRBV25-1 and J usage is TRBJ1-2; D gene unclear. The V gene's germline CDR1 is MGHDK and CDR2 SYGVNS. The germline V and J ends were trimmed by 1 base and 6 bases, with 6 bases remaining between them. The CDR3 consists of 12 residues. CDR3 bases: TGTGCCAGCAGTGAATCCGGGGATGGCTACACCTTC. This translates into CASSESGDGYTF.

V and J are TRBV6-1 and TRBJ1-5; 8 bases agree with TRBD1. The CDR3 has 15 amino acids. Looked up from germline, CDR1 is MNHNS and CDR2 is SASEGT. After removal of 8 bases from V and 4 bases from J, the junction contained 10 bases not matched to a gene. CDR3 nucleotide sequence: TGTGCCAGCGGGGAGATTGACAGGGGAAATCAGCCCCAGCATTTT. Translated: CASGEIDRGNQPQHF.

This CDR3 is CASSLAAGTGVSNQPQHF. CDR3 nucleotide sequence: TGTGCCAGCAGCTTGGCCGCTGGGACAGGAGTTAGCAATCAGCCCCAGCATTTT. This chain connects TRBV5-6 to TRBJ1-5; TRBD1 agrees at 8 bases. V was pared by 0 bases and J by 0 bases, with 8 bases of the junction left unmatched. This CDR3 is 18 amino acids long. Germline CDR1 and CDR2: SGHDT and YYEEEE.

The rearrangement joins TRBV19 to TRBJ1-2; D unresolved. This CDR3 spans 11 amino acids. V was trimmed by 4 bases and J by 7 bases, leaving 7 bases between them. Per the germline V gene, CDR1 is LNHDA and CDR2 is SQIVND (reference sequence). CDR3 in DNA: TGTGCCAGTAGTAACGGGGTTGGCTACACCTTC. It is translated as CASSNGVGYTF. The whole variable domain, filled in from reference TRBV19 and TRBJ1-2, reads DGGITQSPKYLFRKEGQNVTLSCEQNLNHDAMYWYRQDPGQGLRLIYYSQIVNDFQKGDIAEGYSVSREKKESFPLTVTSAQKNPTAFYLCASSNGVGYTFGSGTRLTVV.

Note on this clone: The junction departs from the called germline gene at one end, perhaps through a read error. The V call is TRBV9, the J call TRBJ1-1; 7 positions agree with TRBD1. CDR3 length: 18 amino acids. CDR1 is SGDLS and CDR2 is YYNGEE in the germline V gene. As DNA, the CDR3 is TGTGCCAGCAGCGTAGAACCAGGGCAGGGGGGTTTGAACATTGAAGCTTTCTTT. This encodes CASSVEPGQGGLNIEAFF.

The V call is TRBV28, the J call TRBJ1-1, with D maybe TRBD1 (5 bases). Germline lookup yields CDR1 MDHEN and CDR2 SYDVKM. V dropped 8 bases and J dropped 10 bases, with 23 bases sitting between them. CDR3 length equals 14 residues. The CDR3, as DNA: TGTGCCAGCCCTGGTAGGGGCGAGATAAACGGAGCTTTCTTT. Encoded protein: CASPGRGEINGAFF.

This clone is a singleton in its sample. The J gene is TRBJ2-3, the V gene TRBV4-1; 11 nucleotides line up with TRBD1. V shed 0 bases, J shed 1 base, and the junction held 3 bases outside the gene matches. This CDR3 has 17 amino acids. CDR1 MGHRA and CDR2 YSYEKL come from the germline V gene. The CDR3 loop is CASSQEGQGAGTDTQYF. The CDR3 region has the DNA TGCGCCAGCAGCCAAGAAGGACAGGGGGCCGGCACAGATACGCAGTATTTT.

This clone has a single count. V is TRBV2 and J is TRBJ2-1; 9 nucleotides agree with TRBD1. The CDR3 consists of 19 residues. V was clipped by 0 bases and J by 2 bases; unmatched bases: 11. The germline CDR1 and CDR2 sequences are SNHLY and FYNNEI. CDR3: CASSEAGITGTGPYNEQFF. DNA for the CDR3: TGTGCCAGCAGTGAAGCGGGAATAACTGGGACAGGGCCCTACAATGAGCAGTTCTTC.

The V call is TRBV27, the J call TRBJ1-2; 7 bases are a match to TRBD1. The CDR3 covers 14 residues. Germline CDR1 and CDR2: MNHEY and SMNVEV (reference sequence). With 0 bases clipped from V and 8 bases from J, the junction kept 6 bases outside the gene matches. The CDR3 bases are TGTGCCAGCAGTTTATCACAGGGGATGCGGGGCTACACCTTC. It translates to CASSLSQGMRGYTF.

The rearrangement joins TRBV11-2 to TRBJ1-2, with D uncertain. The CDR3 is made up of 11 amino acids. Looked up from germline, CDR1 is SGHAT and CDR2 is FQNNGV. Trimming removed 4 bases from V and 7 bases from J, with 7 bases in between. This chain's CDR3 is CASSSTAGYTF. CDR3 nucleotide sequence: TGTGCCAGCAGCTCCACAGCTGGCTACACCTTC.

The CDR3 bases are TGTGCCAGCAGCTTATGGCCGGGTCTCTCTGGGGCCAACGTCCTGACTTTC. The encoded protein is CASSLWPGLSGANVLTF. V and J are TRBV7-2 and TRBJ2-6, with no clear D. Trimming shortened V by 2 bases and J by 0 bases, and 11 bases separated the two germline ends. Germline values: CDR1 SGHTA, CDR2 FQGNSA. The CDR3 is made up of 17 amino acids.

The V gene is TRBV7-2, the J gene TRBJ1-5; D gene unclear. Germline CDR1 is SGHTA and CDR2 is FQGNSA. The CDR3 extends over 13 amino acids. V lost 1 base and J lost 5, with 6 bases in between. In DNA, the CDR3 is TGTGCCAGCAGCTTAGACCCGGATCAGCCCCAGCATTTT. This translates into CASSLDPDQPQHF.

CDR3 sequence (DNA): TGTGCCAGCAGGCTCCTAGCGGGAGGCGCAGATACGCAGTATTTT. Translation: CASRLLAGGADTQYF. The chain is built from TRBV5-6 and TRBJ2-3; 11 positions match TRBD2. This CDR3 has 15 amino acids. From germline, CDR1 is SGHDT and CDR2 YYEEEE. Losses at the gene ends were 5 bases for V and 4 bases for J; bases not matched to a gene: 6.

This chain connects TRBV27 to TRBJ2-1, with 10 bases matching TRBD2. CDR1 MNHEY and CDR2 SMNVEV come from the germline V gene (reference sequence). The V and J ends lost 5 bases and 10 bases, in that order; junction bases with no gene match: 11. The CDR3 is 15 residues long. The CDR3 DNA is TGTGCCAGCAGTCCGTTGCTAGCGGGAGTATGGGAGCAGTTCTTC. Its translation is CASSPLLAGVWEQFF.

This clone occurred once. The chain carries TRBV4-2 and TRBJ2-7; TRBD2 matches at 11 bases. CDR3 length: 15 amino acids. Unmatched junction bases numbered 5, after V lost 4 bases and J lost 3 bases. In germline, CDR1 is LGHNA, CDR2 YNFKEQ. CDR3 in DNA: TGTGCCAGCAGCCCAGGACTAGCGGGCCTCTACGAGCAGTACTTC. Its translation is CASSPGLAGLYEQYF.

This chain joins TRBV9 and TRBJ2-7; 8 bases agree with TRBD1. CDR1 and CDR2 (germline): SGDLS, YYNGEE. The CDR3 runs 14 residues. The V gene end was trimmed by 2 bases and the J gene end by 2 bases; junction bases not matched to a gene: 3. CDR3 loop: CASSVGQGTYEQYF. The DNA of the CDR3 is TGTGCCAGCAGCGTCGGACAGGGTACCTACGAGCAGTACTTC.

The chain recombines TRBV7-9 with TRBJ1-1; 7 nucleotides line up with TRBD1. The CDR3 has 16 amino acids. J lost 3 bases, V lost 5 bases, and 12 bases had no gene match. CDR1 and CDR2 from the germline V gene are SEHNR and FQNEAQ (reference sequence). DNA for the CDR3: TGTGCCAGCAGCGACGACGGCAACAGGGGATACACTGAAGCTTTCTTT. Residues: CASSDDGNRGYTEAFF. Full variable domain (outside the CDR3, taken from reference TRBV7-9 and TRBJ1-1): DTGVSQNPRHKITKRGQNVTFRCDPISEHNRLYWYRQTLGQGPEFLTYFQNEAQLEKSRLLSDRFSAERPKGSFSTLEIQRTEQGDSAMYLCASSDDGNRGYTEAFFGQGTRLTVV.

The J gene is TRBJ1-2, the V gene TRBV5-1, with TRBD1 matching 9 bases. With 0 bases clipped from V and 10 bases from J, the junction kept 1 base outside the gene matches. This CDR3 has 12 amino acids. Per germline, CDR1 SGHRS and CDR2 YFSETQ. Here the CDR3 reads CASSLGTGDYTF. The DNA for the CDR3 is TGCGCCAGCAGCTTGGGGACAGGGGACTACACCTTC.

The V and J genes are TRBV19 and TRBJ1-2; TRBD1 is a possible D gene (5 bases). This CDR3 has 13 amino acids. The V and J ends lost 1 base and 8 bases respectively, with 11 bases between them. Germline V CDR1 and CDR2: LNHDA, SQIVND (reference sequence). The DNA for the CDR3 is TGTGCCAGTAGTATAGTCGGAGGGGTGGGCTACACCTTC. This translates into CASSIVGGVGYTF.

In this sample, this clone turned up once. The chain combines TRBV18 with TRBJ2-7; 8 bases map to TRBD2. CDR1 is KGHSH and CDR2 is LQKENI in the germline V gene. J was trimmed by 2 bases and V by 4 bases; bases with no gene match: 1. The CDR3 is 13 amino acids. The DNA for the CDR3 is TGTGCCAGCTCACAACTAGCGGCCTACGAGCAGTACTTC. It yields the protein CASSQLAAYEQYF.

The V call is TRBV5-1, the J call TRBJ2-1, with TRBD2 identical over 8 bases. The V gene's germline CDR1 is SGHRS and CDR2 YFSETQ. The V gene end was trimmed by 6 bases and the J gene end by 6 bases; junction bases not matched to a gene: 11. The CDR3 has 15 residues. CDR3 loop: CASKRELAGGNEQFF. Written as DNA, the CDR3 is TGCGCCAGCAAGAGGGAGCTAGCGGGTGGCAATGAGCAGTTCTTC.

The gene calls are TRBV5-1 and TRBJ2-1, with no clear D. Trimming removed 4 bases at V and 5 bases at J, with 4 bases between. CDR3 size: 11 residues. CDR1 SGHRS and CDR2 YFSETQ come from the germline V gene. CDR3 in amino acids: CASSPNNEQFF. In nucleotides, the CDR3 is TGCGCCAGCAGCCCTAACAATGAGCAGTTCTTC.

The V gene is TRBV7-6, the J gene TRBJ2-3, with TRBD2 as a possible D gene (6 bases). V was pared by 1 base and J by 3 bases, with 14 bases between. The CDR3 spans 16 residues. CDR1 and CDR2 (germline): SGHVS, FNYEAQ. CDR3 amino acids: CASSLGGGTGTDTQYF. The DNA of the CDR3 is TGTGCCAGCAGCTTAGGTGGCGGGACGGGTACAGATACGCAGTATTTT. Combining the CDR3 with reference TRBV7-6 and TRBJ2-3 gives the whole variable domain GAGVSQSPRYKVTKRGQDVALRCDPISGHVSLYWYRQALGQGPEFLTYFNYEAQQDKSGLPNDRFSAERPEGSISTLTIQRTEQRDSAMYRCASSLGGGTGTDTQYFGPGTRLTVL.

CDR3 protein: CASSQSSHPREARDNEQFF. CDR3 bases: TGCGCCAGCAGTCAATCTAGCCATCCACGGGAGGCACGGGACAATGAGCAGTTCTTC. V and J are TRBV23-1 and TRBJ2-1; 7 bases line up with TRBD2. TRBV23-1 is marked as an open reading frame, function uncertain. Unmatched junction bases numbered 16, after V lost 0 bases and J lost 5 bases. This CDR3 has 19 residues.

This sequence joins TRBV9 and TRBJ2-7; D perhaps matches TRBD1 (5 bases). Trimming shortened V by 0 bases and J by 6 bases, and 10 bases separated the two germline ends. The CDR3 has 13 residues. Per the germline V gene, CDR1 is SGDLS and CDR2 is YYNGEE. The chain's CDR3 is CASSVEGDGEQYF. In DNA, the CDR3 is TGTGCCAGCAGCGTAGAAGGGGATGGCGAGCAGTACTTC.

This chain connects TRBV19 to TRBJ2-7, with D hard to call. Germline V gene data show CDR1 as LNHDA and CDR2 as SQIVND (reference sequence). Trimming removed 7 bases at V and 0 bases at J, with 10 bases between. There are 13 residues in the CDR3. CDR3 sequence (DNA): TGTGCCAGTACAGGCCAACTCTCCTACGAGCAGTACTTC. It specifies CASTGQLSYEQYF.

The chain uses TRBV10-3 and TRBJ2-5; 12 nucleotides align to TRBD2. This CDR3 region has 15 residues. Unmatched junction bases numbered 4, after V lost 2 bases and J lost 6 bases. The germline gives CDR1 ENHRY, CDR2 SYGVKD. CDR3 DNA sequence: TGTGCCATCAGTGAGGGACTAGCGGGATTTAAGACCCAGTACTTC. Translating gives CAISEGLAGFKTQYF.